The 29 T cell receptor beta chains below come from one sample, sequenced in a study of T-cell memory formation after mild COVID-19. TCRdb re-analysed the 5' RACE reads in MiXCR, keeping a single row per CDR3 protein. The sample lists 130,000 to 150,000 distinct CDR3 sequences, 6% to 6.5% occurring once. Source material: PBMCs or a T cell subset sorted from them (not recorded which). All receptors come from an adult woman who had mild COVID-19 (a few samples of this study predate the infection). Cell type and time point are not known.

The CDR3 bases are TGTGCCAGCAGCAATCGGGCAGGGTCCGCTAATTCACCCCTCCACTTT. This codes for CASSNRAGSANSPLHF. The chain uses TRBV9 and TRBJ1-6; TRBD1 might be the D (5 bases). The germline CDR1 and CDR2 sequences are SGDLS and YYNGEE. This CDR3 is built from 16 residues. Between the trimmed V and J ends, which lost 4 bases and 6 bases, there was a span of 17 bases. The full variable domain, with the rest looked up from reference TRBV9 and TRBJ1-6, is DSGVTQTPKHLITATGQRVTLRCSPRSGDLSVYWYQQSLDQGLQFLIQYYNGEERAKGNILERFSAQQFPDLHSELNLSSLELGDSALYFCASSNRAGSANSPLHFGNGTRLTVT.

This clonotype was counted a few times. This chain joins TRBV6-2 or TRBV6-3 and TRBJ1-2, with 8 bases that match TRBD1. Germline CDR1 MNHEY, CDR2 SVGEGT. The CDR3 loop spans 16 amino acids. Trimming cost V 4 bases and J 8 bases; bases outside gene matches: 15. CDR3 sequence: CASSFGTGLINGGYTF. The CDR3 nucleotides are TGTGCCAGCAGTTTCGGGACAGGCCTAATAAATGGAGGCTACACCTTC.

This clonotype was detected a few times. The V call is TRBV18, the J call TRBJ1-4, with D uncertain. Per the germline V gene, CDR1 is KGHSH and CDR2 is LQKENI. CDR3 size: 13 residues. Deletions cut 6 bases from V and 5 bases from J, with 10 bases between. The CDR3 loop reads CASSPSENEKLFF. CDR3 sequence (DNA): TGTGCCAGCTCCCCCTCGGAAAATGAAAAACTGTTTTTT. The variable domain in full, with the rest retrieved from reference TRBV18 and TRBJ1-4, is NAGVMQNPRHLVRRRGQEARLRCSPMKGHSHVYWYRQLPEEGLKFMVYLQKENIIDESGMPKERFSAEFPKEGPSILRIQQVVRGDSAAYFCASSPSENEKLFFGSGTQLSVL.

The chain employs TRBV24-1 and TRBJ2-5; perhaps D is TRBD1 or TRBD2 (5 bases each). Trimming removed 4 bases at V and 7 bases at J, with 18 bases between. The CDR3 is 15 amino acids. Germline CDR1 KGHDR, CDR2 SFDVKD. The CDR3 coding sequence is TGTGCCACCAGTGACCCGGGACCCGGGCGGCGGACCCAGTACTTC. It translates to CATSDPGPGRRTQYF.

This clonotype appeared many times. In DNA form, the CDR3 reads TGCGCCAGCTCAATAACTAGCGGGGGACCCTACGAGCAGTACTTC. Protein sequence: CASSITSGGPYEQYF. The chain couples TRBV10-1 to TRBJ2-7; 11 nucleotides agree with TRBD2. J gave up 2 bases and V 8 bases, and 8 bases lay outside the gene matches. Germline V lookup: CDR1 WNHNN, CDR2 SYGVQD (reference sequence). There are 15 residues in the CDR3.

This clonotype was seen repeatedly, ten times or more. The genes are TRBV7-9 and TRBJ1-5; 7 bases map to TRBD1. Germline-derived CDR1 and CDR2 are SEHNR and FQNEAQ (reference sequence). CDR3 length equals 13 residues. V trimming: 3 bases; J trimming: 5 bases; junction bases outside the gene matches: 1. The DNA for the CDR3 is TGTGCCAGCAGCTTGGGACAGTATCAGCCCCAGCATTTT. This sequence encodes CASSLGQYQPQHF. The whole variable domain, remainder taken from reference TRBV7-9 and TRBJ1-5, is DTGVSQNPRHKITKRGQNVTFRCDPISEHNRLYWYRQTLGQGPEFLTYFQNEAQLEKSRLLSDRFSAERPKGSFSTLEIQRTEQGDSAMYLCASSLGQYQPQHFGDGTRLSIL.

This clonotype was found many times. CDR3 in DNA: TGTGCCAGCAGCTTGTCGGTGACAGGGGGAAACACCATATATTTT. Its translation: CASSLSVTGGNTIYF. The chain carries TRBV5-5 and TRBJ1-3; 7 nucleotides match TRBD1. The CDR3 totals 15 residues. J was trimmed by 4 bases and V by 1 base; bases with no gene match: 5. Germline values: CDR1 SGHKS, CDR2 YYEKEE (reference sequence).

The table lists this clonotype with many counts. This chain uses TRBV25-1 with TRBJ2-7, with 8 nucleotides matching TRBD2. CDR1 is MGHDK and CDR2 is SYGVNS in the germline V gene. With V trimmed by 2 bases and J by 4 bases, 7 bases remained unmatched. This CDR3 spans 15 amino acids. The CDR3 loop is CASSEGGTSSYEQYF. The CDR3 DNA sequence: TGTGCCAGCAGTGAAGGAGGGACTAGTTCGTACGAGCAGTACTTC.

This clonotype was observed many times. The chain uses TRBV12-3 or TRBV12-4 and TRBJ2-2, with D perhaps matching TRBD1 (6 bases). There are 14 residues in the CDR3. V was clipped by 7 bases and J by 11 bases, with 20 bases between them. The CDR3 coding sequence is TGTGCCAGCAACCTCAGGGGCAACACACCCGAGCTGTTTTTT. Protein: CASNLRGNTPELFF.

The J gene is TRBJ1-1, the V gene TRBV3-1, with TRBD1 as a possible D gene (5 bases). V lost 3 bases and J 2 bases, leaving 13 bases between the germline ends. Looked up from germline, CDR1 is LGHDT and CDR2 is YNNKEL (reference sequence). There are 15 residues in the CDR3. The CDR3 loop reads CASSHHSQGNTEAFF. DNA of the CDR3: TGTGCCAGCAGCCATCATTCGCAGGGTAACACTGAAGCTTTCTTT.

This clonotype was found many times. CDR3 protein: CATSDGPSNTEAFF. CDR3 DNA sequence: TGTGCCACCAGTGATGGACCCTCGAACACTGAAGCTTTCTTT. The V call is TRBV24-1, the J call TRBJ1-1; D gene unclear. CDR1 is KGHDR and CDR2 is SFDVKD in the germline V gene. Trimming pared 3 bases from V and 1 base from J, leaving 8 bases between. This CDR3 comprises 14 residues.

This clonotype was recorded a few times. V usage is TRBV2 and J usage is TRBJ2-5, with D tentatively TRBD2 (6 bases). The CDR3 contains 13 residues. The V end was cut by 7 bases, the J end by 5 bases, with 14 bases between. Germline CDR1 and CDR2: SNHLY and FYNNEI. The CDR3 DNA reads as TGTGCCAGCACGTGGGGGGTAGATGAGACCCAGTACTTC. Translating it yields CASTWGVDETQYF.

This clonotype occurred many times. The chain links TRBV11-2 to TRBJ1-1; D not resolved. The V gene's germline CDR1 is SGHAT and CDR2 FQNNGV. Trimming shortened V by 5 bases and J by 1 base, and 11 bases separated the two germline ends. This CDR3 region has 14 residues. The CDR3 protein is CASSLRSRNTEAFF. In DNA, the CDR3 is TGTGCCAGCAGCCTCAGGTCGCGGAACACTGAAGCTTTCTTT.

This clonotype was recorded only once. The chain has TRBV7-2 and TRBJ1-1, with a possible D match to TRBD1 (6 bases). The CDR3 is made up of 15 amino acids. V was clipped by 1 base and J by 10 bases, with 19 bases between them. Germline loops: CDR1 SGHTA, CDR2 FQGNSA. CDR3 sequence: CASSLGGSGRGRAFF. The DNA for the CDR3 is TGTGCCAGCAGCTTAGGGGGGTCAGGCAGGGGACGAGCTTTCTTT.

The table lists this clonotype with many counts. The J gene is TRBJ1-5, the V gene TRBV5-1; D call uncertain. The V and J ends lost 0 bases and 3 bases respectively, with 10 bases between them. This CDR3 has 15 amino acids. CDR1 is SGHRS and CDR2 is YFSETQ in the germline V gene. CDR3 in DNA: TGCGCCAGCAGCTTGGAGGGATTATTCAATCAGCCCCAGCATTTT. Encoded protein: CASSLEGLFNQPQHF. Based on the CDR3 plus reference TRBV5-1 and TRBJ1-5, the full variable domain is KAGVTQTPRYLIKTRGQQVTLSCSPISGHRSVSWYQQTPGQGLQFLFEYFSETQRNKGNFPGRFSGRQFSNSRSEMNVSTLELGDSALYLCASSLEGLFNQPQHFGDGTRLSIL.

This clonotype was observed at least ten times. This CDR3 is CASSLVAGIQETQYF. The CDR3 region has the DNA TGCGCCAGCAGCTTGGTGGCCGGCATTCAAGAGACCCAGTACTTC. The genes are TRBV5-1 and TRBJ2-5; unclear D gene. Germline CDR1 reads SGHRS; CDR2 reads YFSETQ. This CDR3 spans 15 amino acids. The ends were cut back, 0 bases at V and 2 bases at J, with 11 bases in the middle.

CDR3 sequence reads: CASSQSDFYNEQFF. For the CDR3, the DNA is TGTGCCAGCAGTCAGTCCGACTTCTACAATGAGCAGTTCTTC. The chain recombines TRBV25-1 with TRBJ2-1; D is uncertain. CDR3 length: 14 amino acids. Germline CDR1 reads MGHDK; CDR2 reads SYGVNS. V lost 5 bases and J 3 bases, leaving 11 bases between the germline ends.

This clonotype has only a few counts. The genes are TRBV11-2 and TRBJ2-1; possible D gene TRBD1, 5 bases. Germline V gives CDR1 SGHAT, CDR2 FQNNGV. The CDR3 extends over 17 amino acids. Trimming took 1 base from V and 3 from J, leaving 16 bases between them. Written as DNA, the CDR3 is TGTGCCAGCAGCTTAGGTCGCGGCAGGGCCCTCTACAATGAGCAGTTCTTC. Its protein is CASSLGRGRALYNEQFF.

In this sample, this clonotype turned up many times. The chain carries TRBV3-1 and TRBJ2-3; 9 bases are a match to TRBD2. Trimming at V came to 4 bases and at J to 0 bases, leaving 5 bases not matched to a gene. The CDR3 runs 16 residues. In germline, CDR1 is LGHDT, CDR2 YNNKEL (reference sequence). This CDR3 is CASSRIAGVSTDTQYF. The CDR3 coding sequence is TGTGCCAGCAGCCGAATAGCGGGGGTGAGCACAGATACGCAGTATTTT.

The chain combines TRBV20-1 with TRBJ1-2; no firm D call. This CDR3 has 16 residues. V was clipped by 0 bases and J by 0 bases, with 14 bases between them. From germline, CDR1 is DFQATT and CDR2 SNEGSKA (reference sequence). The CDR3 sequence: CSARDSQSATNYGYTF. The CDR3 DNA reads TGCAGTGCTAGAGATTCACAGTCCGCTACTAACTATGGCTACACCTTC.

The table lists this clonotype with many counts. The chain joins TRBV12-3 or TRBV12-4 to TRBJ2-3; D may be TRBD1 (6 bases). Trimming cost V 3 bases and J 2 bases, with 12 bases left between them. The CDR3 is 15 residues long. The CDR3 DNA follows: TGTGCCAGCAGTTTCCGCAGGGGCTACACAGATACGCAGTATTTT. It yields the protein CASSFRRGYTDTQYF.

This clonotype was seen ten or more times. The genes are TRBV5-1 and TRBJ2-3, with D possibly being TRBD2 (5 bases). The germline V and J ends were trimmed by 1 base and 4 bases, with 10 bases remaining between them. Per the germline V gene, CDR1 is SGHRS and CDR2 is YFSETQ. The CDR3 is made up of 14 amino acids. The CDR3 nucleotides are TGCGCCAGCAGCTTGTCGCCGGGGTCAGATACGCAGTATTTT. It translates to CASSLSPGSDTQYF.

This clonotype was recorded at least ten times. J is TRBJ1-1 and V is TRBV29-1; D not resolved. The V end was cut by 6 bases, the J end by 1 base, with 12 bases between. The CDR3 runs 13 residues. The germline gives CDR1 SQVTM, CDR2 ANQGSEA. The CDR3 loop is CSVAWAANTEAFF. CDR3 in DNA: TGCAGCGTGGCGTGGGCAGCGAACACTGAAGCTTTCTTT.

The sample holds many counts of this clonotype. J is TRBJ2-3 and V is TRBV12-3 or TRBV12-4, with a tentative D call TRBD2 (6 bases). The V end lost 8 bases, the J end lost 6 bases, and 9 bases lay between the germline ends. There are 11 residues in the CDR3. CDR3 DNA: TGTGCCAGCCGGGACTCGGATACGCAGTATTTT. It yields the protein CASRDSDTQYF.

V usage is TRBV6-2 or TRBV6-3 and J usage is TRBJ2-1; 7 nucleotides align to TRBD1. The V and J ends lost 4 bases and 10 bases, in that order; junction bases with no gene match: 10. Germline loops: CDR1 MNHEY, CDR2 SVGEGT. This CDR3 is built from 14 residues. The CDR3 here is CASSLRQGHGEQFF. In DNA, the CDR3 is TGTGCCAGCAGTTTGAGACAGGGCCACGGAGAGCAGTTCTTC.

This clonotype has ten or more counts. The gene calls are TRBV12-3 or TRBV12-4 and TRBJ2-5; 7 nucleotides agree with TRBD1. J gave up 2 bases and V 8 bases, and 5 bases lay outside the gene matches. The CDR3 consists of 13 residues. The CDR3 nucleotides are TGTGCCAGCCGACAGGGTGCACAAGAGACCCAGTACTTC. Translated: CASRQGAQETQYF.

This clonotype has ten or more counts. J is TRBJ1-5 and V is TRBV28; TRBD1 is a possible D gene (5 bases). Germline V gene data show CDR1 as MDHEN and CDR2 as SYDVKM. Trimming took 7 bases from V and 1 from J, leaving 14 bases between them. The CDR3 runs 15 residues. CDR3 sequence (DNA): TGTGCCAGCATACTGTCGCAGGGAAGCAATCAGCCCCAGCATTTT. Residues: CASILSQGSNQPQHF.

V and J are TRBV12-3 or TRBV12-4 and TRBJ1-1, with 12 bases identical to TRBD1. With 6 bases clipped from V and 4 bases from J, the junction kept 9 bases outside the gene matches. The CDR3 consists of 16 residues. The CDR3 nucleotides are TGTGCCAGCAGCCACGGGACAGGGGGCATCGTCACTGAAGCTTTCTTT. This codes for CASSHGTGGIVTEAFF.

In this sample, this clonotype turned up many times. In nucleotides, the CDR3 is TGCAGCGTTGCCCGGGACACACAAAACTATGGCTACACCTTC. As protein: CSVARDTQNYGYTF. The chain combines TRBV29-1 with TRBJ1-2, with a tentative D call TRBD1 (6 bases). The V end was cut by 4 bases, the J end by 2 bases, with 14 bases between. The germline V gene has CDR1 SQVTM and CDR2 ANQGSEA. The CDR3 sequence is 14 residues long.